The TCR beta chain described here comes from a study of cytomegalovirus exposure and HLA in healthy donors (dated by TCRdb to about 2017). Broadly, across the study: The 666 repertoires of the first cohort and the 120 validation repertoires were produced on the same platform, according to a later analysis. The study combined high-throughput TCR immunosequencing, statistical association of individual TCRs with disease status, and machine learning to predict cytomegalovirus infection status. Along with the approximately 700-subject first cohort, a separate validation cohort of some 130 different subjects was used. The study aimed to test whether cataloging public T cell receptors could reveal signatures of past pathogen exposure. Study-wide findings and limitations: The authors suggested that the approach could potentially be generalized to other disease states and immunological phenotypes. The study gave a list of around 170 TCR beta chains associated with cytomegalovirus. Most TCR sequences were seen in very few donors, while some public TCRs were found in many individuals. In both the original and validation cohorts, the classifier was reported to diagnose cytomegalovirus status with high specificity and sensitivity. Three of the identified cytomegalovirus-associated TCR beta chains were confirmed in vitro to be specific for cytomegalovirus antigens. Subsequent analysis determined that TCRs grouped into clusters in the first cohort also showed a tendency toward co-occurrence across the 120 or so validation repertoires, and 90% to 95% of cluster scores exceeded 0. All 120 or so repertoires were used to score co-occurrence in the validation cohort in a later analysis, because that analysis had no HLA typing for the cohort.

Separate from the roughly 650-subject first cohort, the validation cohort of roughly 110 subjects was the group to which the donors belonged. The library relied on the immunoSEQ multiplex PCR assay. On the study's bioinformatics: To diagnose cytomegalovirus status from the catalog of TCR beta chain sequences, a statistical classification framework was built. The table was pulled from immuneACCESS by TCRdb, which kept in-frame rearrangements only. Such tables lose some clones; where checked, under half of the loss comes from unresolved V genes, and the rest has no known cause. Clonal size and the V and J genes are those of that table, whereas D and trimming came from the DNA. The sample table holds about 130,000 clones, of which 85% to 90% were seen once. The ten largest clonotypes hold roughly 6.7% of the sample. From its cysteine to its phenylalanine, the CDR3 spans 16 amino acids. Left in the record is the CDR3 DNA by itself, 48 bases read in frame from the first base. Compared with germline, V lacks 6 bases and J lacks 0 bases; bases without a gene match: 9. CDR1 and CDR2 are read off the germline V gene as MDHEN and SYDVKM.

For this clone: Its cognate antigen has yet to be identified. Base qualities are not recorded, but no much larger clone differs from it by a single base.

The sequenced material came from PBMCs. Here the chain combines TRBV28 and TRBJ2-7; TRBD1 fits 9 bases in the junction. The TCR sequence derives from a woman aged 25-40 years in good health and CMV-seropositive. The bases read TGTGCCAGCAGGACACCTACAGGGGGCTACTCCTACGAGCAGTACTTC. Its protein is CASRTPTGGYSYEQYF. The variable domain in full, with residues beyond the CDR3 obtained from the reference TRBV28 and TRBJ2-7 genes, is DVKVTQSSRYLVKRTGEKVFLECVQDMDHENMFWYRQDPGLGLRLIYFSYDVKMKEKGDIPEGYSVSREKKERFSLILESASTNQTSMYLCASRTPTGGYSYEQYFGPGTRLTVT.